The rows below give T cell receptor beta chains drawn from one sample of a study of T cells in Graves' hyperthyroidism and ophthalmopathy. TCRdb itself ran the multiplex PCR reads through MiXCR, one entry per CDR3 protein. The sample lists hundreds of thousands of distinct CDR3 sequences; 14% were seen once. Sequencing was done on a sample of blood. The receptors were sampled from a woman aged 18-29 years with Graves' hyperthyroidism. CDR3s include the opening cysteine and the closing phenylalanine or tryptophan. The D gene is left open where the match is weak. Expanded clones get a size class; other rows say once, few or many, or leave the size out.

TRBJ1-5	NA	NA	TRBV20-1	CSARPRNQPQHF	TGCAGTGCCCGACCGCGCAATCAGCCCCAGCATTTT
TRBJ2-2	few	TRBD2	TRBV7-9	CASSTSGRAWGLFF	TGTGCCAGCAGCACTAGCGGGAGGGCCTGGGGGCTGTTTTTT
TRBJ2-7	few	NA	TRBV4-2	CASSQEGGSSYEQYF	TGTGCCAGCAGCCAAGAGGGCGGTTCCTCCTACGAGCAGTACTTC
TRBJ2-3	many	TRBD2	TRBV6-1	CASGTSGSSTDTQYF	TGTGCCAGCGGGACTAGCGGGTCTAGCACAGATACGCAGTATTTT
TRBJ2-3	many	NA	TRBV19	CASSAGWAGGDTQYF	TGTGCCAGTAGTGCTGGTTGGGCCGGTGGAGATACGCAGTATTTT
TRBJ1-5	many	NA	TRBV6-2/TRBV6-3	CASSYVDQGFRNQPQHF	TGTGCCAGCAGTTACGTTGACCAGGGATTTAGGAATCAGCCCCAGCATTTT
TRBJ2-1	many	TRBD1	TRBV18	CASSPDRVLNEQFF	TGTGCCAGCTCACCGGACAGGGTGCTCAATGAGCAGTTCTTC
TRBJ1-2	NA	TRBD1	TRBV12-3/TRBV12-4	CASSTRGRGNGYTF	TGTGCCAGCAGCACCCGGGGCAGGGGGAATGGCTACACCTTC
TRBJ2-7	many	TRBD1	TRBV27	CASSLLGQGAGPYEQYF	TGTGCCAGCAGTTTATTGGGACAGGGGGCAGGGCCCTACGAGCAGTACTTC
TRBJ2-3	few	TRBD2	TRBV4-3	CASSPRLANPTDTQYF	TGCGCCAGCAGCCCCAGACTAGCCAACCCCACAGATACGCAGTATTTT
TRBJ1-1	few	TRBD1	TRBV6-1	CASSWTGSNTEAFF	TGTGCCAGCAGTTGGACAGGGTCGAACACTGAAGCTTTCTTT
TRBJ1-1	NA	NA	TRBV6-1	CASSYAVGDWATEAFF	TGTGCCAGCAGTTACGCGGTCGGGGATTGGGCCACTGAAGCTTTCTTT
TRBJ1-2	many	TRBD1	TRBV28	CASSGDRGFYGYTF	TGTGCCAGCAGTGGGGACAGGGGGTTCTATGGCTACACCTTC
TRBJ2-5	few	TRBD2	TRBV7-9	CASSDDVAGETQYF	TGTGCCAGCAGCGACGATGTAGCGGGAGAGACCCAGTACTTC
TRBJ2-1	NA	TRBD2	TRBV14	CASSQAGAGGSEQFF	TGTGCCAGCAGCCAAGCAGGAGCGGGAGGCAGTGAGCAGTTCTTC
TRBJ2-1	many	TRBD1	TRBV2	CASSEGQGQYNEQFF	TGTGCCAGCAGTGAAGGACAGGGGCAGTACAATGAGCAGTTCTTC
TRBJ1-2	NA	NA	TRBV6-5	CASSYPEKGFYGYTF	TGTGCCAGCAGTTACCCCGAGAAGGGATTTTATGGCTACACCTTC
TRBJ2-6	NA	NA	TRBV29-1	CSVRQALGSSGANVLTF	TGCAGCGTTCGGCAGGCCCTTGGGAGCTCTGGGGCCAACGTCCTGACTTTC
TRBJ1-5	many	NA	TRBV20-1	CSARTTERDQPQHF	TGCAGTGCTAGAACGACAGAGCGGGATCAGCCCCAGCATTTT
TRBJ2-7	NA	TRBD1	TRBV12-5	CASGLVGTGVYEQYF	TGTGCTAGTGGTTTGGTAGGGACAGGGGTCTACGAGCAGTACTTC
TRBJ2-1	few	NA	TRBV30	CAWRLVATYYNEQFF	TGTGCCTGGAGGTTGGTAGCGACATACTACAATGAGCAGTTCTTC
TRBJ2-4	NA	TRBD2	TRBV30	CAWSVSRTSGSWANIQYF	TGTGCCTGGAGTGTATCTCGGACTAGCGGGAGTTGGGCGAACATTCAGTACTTC
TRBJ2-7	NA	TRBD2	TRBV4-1	CASSQEGTAGAYEQYF	TGCGCCAGCAGCCAAGAGGGTACGGCGGGAGCCTACGAGCAGTACTTC
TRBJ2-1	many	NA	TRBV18	CASSPGPYNEQFF	TGTGCCAGCAGCCCGGGACCCTACAATGAGCAGTTCTTC
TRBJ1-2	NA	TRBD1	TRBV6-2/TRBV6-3	CASSSASDRVRDYDGYTF	TGTGCCAGCAGTTCAGCTTCGGACAGGGTGAGGGACTACGATGGCTACACCTTC
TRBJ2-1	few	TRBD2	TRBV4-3	CASSLSGREGNEQFF	TGCGCCAGCAGCTTATCCGGCAGGGAGGGCAATGAGCAGTTCTTC
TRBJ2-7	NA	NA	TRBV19	CASSGTGFYEQYF	TGTGCCAGCAGTGGAACAGGGTTCTACGAGCAGTACTTC
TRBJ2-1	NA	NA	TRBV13	CASSSRQGGAYNEQFF	TGTGCCAGCAGTTCACGTCAGGGGGGGGCCTACAATGAGCAGTTCTTC
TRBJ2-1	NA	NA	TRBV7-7	CASSFRRDNEQFF	TGTGCCAGCAGCTTTCGGAGGGACAATGAGCAGTTCTTC
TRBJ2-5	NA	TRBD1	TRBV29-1	CSVETGRETQYF	TGCAGCGTTGAGACAGGGCGGGAGACCCAGTACTTC
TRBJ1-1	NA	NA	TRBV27	CASSFRRKDTEAFF	TGTGCCAGCAGTTTTAGGCGGAAGGACACTGAAGCTTTCTTT
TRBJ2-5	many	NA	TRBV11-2	CASSRGQLQETQYF	TGTGCCAGCAGCCGCGGACAGCTCCAAGAGACCCAGTACTTC
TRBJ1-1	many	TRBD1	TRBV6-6	CASSYLQGVNTEAFF	TGTGCCAGCAGTTACTTACAGGGGGTAAACACTGAAGCTTTCTTT
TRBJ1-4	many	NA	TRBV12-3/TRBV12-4	CASSLGPVATNEKLFF	TGTGCCAGCAGTTTGGGACCTGTTGCAACTAATGAAAAACTGTTTTTT
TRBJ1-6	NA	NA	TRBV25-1	CASSPLSTVNSPLHF	TGTGCCAGCAGTCCCCTATCGACAGTCAATTCACCCCTCCACTTT
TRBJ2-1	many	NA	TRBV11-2	CASSLISIWDEQFF	TGTGCCAGCAGCTTGATTAGCATATGGGATGAGCAGTTCTTC
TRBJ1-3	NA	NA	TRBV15	CATSGGGNTIYF	TGTGCCACCAGTGGTGGCGGGAACACCATATATTTT
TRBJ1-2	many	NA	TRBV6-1	CASSFDQKNYGYTF	TGTGCCAGCAGTTTCGACCAGAAAAACTATGGCTACACCTTC
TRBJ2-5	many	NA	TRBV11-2	CASSPFLGQETQYF	TGTGCCAGCAGCCCATTCCTAGGGCAAGAGACCCAGTACTTC
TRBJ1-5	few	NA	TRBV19	CASGRDWGSGQPQHF	TGTGCCAGTGGAAGGGACTGGGGTTCGGGTCAGCCCCAGCATTTT
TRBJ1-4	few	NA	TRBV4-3	CASSQEGPIATNEKLFF	TGCGCCAGCAGCCAAGAGGGACCGATTGCAACTAATGAAAAACTGTTTTTT
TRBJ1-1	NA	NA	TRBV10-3	CAISFTGLGPPEAFF	TGTGCCATCAGTTTTACAGGACTAGGCCCCCCTGAAGCTTTCTTT
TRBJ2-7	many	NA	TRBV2	CASSARGSVVWYEQYF	TGTGCCAGCAGTGCACGGGGGTCCGTGGTTTGGTACGAGCAGTACTTC
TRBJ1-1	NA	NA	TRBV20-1	CSARDLASRTEAFF	TGCAGTGCTAGAGATTTAGCCTCTCGAACTGAAGCTTTCTTT
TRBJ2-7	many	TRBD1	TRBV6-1	CASSYGQGIYEQYF	TGTGCCAGCAGCTATGGACAGGGGATCTACGAGCAGTACTTC
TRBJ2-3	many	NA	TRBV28	CASRAAAWGTDTQYF	TGTGCCAGTCGGGCAGCGGCTTGGGGCACAGATACGCAGTATTTT
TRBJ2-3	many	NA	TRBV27	CASRPLEASTDTQYF	TGTGCCAGCCGACCTCTGGAGGCTAGCACAGATACGCAGTATTTT
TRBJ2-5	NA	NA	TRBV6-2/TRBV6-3	CASSNREETQYF	TGTGCCAGCAGTAACCGAGAGGAGACCCAGTACTTC
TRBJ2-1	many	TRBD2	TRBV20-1	CSASLSGRADSEQFF	TGCAGTGCTAGTCTTTCCGGGAGGGCCGATAGTGAGCAGTTCTTC
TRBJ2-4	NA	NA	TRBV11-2	CASSPHRLLAKNIQYF	TGTGCCAGCAGCCCGCACAGATTACTAGCCAAAAACATTCAGTACTTC
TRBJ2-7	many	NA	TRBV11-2	CASSPPNRDGTYEQYF	TGTGCCAGCAGCCCGCCCAACCGGGACGGGACCTACGAGCAGTACTTC
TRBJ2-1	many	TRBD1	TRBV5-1	CASSVTGGVSYNEQFF	TGCGCCAGCAGCGTTACAGGGGGCGTGTCCTACAATGAGCAGTTCTTC
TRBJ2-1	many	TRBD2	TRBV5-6	CASSSRFRPVEGHHGRNEQFF	TGTGCCAGCAGCTCGCGTTTCAGGCCCGTAGAAGGACACCACGGGAGGAATGAGCAGTTCTTC
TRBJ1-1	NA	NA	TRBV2	CASSEPETNTEAFF	TGTGCCAGCAGTGAGCCAGAGACGAACACTGAAGCTTTCTTT
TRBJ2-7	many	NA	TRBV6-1	CASLKNHLDSYEQYF	TGTGCCAGCCTTAAGAACCACTTAGACTCCTACGAGCAGTACTTC
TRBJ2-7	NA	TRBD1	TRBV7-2	CASSPWTGALHEQYF	TGTGCCAGCAGTCCCTGGACAGGGGCATTGCACGAGCAGTACTTC
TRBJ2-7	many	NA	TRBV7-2	CASSPRGRGGGYEQYF	TGTGCCAGCAGCCCCCGGGGCCGTGGTGGGGGGTACGAGCAGTACTTC
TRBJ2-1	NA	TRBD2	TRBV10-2	CASRHRLAGIGGEQFF	TGCGCCAGCAGGCACAGACTAGCGGGCATAGGGGGTGAGCAGTTCTTC
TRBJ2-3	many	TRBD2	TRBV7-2	CASSIAGGPSTQYF	TGTGCCAGCAGTATAGCGGGAGGGCCCTCAACGCAGTATTTT
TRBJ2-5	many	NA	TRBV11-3	CASSSPGGEETQYF	TGTGCCAGCAGCTCCCCAGGCGGAGAAGAGACCCAGTACTTC